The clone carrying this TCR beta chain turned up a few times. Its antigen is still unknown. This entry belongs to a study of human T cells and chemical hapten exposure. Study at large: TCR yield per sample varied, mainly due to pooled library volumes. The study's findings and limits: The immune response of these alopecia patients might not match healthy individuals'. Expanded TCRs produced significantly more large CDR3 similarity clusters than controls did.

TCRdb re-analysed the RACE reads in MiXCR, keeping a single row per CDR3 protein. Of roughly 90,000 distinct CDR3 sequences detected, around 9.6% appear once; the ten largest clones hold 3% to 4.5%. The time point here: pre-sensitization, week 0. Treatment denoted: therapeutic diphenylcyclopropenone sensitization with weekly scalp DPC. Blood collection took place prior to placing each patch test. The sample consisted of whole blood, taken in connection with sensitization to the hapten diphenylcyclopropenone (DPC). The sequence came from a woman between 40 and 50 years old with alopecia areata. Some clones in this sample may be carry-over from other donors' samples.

In DNA form, the CDR3 reads TGTGCCAGCAGCCGGGGGGCGAACACCGGGGAGCTGTTTTTT. It specifies CASSRGANTGELFF. The rearrangement links TRBV5-5 to TRBJ2-2, with 7 positions matching TRBD2. The CDR3 loop spans 14 amino acids. V shed 4 bases, J shed 0 bases, and the junction held 0 bases outside the gene matches. Germline CDR1 reads SGHKS; CDR2 reads YYEKEE (reference sequence).